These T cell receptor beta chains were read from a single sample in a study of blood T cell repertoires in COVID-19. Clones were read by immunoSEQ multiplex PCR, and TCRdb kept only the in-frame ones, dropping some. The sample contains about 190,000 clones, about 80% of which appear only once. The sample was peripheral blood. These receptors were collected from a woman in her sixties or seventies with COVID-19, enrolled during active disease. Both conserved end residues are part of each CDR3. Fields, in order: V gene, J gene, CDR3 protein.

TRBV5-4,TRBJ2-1,CASSPRVPDNEQFF
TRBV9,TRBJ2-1,CASSVEGWGAYNEQFF
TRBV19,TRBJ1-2,CASSEGQGGGYTF
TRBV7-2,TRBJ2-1,CASSLEWASSYNEQFF
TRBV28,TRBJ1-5,CASSLQESNQPQHF
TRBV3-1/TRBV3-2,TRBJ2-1,CASSQGREQFF
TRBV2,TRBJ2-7,CASSRDRVTYEQYF
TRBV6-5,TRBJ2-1,CSAWGRRYNEQFF
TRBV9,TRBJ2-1,CASSVGPGRRTEQFF
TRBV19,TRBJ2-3,CASSIVAGPTDTQYF
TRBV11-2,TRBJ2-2,CASSFTGDTGELFF
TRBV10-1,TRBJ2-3,CASILAGTDTQYF
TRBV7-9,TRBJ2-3,CASSSTPGGRLDTQYF
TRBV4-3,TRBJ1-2,CASSQDRGPYGYTF
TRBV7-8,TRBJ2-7,CASSDDYRDSLYEQYF
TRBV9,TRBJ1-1,CASSVATFGTGNTEAFF
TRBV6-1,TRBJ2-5,CASSEAGTGGWTQYF
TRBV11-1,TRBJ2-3,CASRTSGRDTQYF
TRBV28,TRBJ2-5,CASSSLTTGGGQETQYF
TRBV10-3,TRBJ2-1,CAISRGLAGGPNEQFF
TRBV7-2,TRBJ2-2,CASSFPGLAGGPGTGELFF
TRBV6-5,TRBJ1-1,CASWERNTEAFF
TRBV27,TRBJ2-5,CATSFRGTVIPETQYF
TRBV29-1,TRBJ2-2,CSARTSGTGELFF
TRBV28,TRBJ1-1,CASTKTPNTEAFF
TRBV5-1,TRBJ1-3,CASSPLGHSGNTIYF
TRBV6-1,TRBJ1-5,CASSDRTISNQPQHF
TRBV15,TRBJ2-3,CATSGDRNPLSAQYF
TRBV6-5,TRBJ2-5,CASTRLAEETQYF
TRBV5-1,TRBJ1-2,CASSLVGTSGHGYTF
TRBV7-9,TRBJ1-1,CASSLGQGLEAFF
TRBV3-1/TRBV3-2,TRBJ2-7,CASSLDYLSELYEQYF
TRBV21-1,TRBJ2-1,CASSKSRASGADNEQFF
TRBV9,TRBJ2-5,CASSVGLAETQYF
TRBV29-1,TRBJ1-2,CSVDGTAIGVSGYTF
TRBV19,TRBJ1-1,CASSTTGMAEAFF
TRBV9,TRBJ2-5,CASSVGARLAGRETQYF
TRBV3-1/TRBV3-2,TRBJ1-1,CASSQNRDGEAFF
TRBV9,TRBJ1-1,CASSTGSGTEAFF
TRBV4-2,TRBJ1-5,CASSPAGTGTRNQPQHF
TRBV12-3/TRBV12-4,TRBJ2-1,CASSFTRGNEQFF
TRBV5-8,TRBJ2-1,CASSLSGQRDREQFF